One sample yielded the 18 T cell receptor beta chains listed below, sequenced in a study of blood T cell repertoires in COVID-19 (dated by TCRdb to 2018 to 2020). The receptor library was made with the immunoSEQ multiplex PCR assay. As stored in TCRdb, this immuneACCESS dataset retains in-frame rearrangements with V and J assigned. A fraction of the clones does not appear; measured against another copy, unresolved V genes explain less than half of the discrepancy, and the remainder lacks a known reason. This sample has 30,000 to 35,000 clones in its table, and around 84% of those were observed once. The ten largest clones take up about 35% of the sample. The sample was peripheral blood. Every receptor here comes from a man older than 75 with acute or convalescent COVID-19.

This chain joins TRBV7-9 and TRBJ1-2; 8 positions agree with TRBD1. The CDR3 contains 16 residues. The ends lost 10 bases at V and 2 bases at J; junction bases unmatched: 15. Germline CDR1 reads SEHNR; CDR2 reads FQNEAQ (reference sequence). The CDR3: CAIRAGGVGWNYGYTF. CDR3 DNA: TGTGCCATAAGGGCAGGGGGCGTCGGTTGGAACTATGGCTACACCTTC. The entire variable domain, with the rest obtained from reference TRBV7-9 and TRBJ1-2, is as follows: DTGVSQNPRHKITKRGQNVTFRCDPISEHNRLYWYRQTLGQGPEFLTYFQNEAQLEKSRLLSDRFSAERPKGSFSTLEIQRTEQGDSAMYLCAIRAGGVGWNYGYTFGSGTRLTVV.

The V call is TRBV5-1, the J call TRBJ2-3, with unresolved D. V shed 0 bases and J shed 0 bases, with 5 bases lying between them. CDR1 SGHRS and CDR2 YFSETQ come from the germline V gene. The CDR3 sequence is 14 residues long. DNA of the CDR3: TGCGCCAGCAGCTTGGGTATAAGCACAGATACGCAGTATTTT. Translation gives CASSLGISTDTQYF.

The chain links TRBV6-1 to TRBJ1-6; a weak D match, TRBD1 (6 bases). Germline V CDR1 and CDR2: MNHNS, SASEGT. Trimming cost V 0 bases and J 0 bases, with 9 bases left between them. The CDR3 extends over 17 amino acids. CDR3 amino acids: CASSEARGGSYNSPLHF. Here the CDR3 DNA reads TGTGCCAGCAGTGAAGCGCGAGGGGGCTCCTATAATTCACCCCTCCACTTT.

This clone was seen a handful of times. This rearrangement joins TRBV9 to TRBJ2-2; D may be TRBD1 (6 bases). Per the germline V gene, CDR1 is SGDLS and CDR2 is YYNGEE. This CDR3 is built from 14 residues. Trimming removed 0 bases from V and 6 bases from J, with 9 bases in between. The CDR3: CASSVGGPPGELFF. The DNA for the CDR3 is TGTGCCAGCAGCGTAGGGGGGCCCCCCGGGGAGCTGTTTTTT.

This CDR3 reads CASRTVKNTEAFF. CDR3 bases: TGTGCCAGCAGGACAGTTAAGAACACTGAAGCTTTCTTT. The chain joins TRBV12-3 or TRBV12-4 to TRBJ1-1, with a weak D call TRBD1 (5 bases). The CDR3 runs to 13 residues. The germline V and J ends were trimmed by 6 bases and 1 base, with 9 bases remaining between them.

The rearrangement joins TRBV10-2 to TRBJ2-3; maybe TRBD2 (7 bases). The CDR3 contains 15 residues. V lost 6 bases, J lost 10 bases, and 23 bases lay in between. Per germline, CDR1 WSHSY and CDR2 SAAADI. The CDR3: CASRRTAGTGEAQYF. Here the CDR3 DNA reads TGCGCCAGCAGACGGACAGCGGGGACTGGGGAGGCGCAGTATTTT.

The chain has TRBV5-1 and TRBJ2-2; 8 bases match TRBD2. The germline gives CDR1 SGHRS, CDR2 YFSETQ. V trimming: 3 bases; J trimming: 5 bases; junction bases outside the gene matches: 9. CDR3 size: 16 residues. Here the CDR3 DNA reads TGCGCCAGCAGCTCCCAAACTAGCGGTTTTACCGGGGAGCTGTTTTTT. Translation gives CASSSQTSGFTGELFF.

The table lists this clone with a few counts. This chain links TRBV29-1 with TRBJ2-5; D is unresolved. Trimming cost V 0 bases and J 2 bases, with 7 bases left between them. From germline, CDR1 is SQVTM and CDR2 ANQGSEA. CDR3 size: 13 residues. The CDR3 coding sequence is TGCAGCGTTGAAGATCGCGGACAAGAGACCCAGTACTTC. As protein: CSVEDRGQETQYF.

The rearrangement joins TRBV20-1 to TRBJ2-7; TRBD1 matches 9 bases. The ends lost 6 bases at V and 4 bases at J; junction bases unmatched: 1. The CDR3 consists of 11 residues. From germline, CDR1 is DFQATT and CDR2 SNEGSKA (reference sequence). The CDR3 sequence is CSAGQGYEQYF. The CDR3 DNA reads TGCAGTGCGGGACAGGGTTACGAGCAGTACTTC.

This rearrangement joins TRBV7-6 to TRBJ2-7; maybe TRBD2 (7 bases). The CDR3 length is 15 residues. Trimming shortened V by 0 bases and J by 2 bases, and 11 bases separated the two germline ends. CDR1 SGHVS and CDR2 FNYEAQ come from the germline V gene. The CDR3 coding sequence is TGTGCCAGCAGCTTAGCGGGGGGGCTCACCTACGAGCAGTACTTC. Protein: CASSLAGGLTYEQYF. Full variable domain (outside the CDR3, taken from reference TRBV7-6 and TRBJ2-7): GAGVSQSPRYKVTKRGQDVALRCDPISGHVSLYWYRQALGQGPEFLTYFNYEAQQDKSGLPNDRFSAERPEGSISTLTIQRTEQRDSAMYRCASSLAGGLTYEQYFGPGTRLTVT.

The chain joins TRBV9 to TRBJ2-3; 9 nucleotides agree with TRBD1. The germline V gene has CDR1 SGDLS and CDR2 YYNGEE. The CDR3 loop spans 16 amino acids. V gave up 4 bases and J gave up 3 bases; unmatched junction bases: 9. The CDR3 sequence: CASSPRRQGVTDTQYF. Written as DNA, the CDR3 is TGTGCCAGCAGCCCCCGGCGACAGGGGGTTACAGATACGCAGTATTTT.

This clone turned up a few times. The chain recombines TRBV7-3 with TRBJ2-5; 7 nucleotides agree with TRBD1. This CDR3 comprises 15 residues. Per germline, CDR1 SGHTA and CDR2 FQGTGA. The V and J ends lost 1 base and 2 bases, in that order; junction bases with no gene match: 4. The DNA of the CDR3 is TGTGCCAGCAGCTTAAGTGGGACAGATCAAGAGACCCAGTACTTC. Protein product: CASSLSGTDQETQYF.

The chain uses TRBV7-2 and TRBJ2-3; D perhaps matches TRBD2 (6 bases). This CDR3 is 15 amino acids long. Looked up from germline, CDR1 is SGHTA and CDR2 is FQGNSA. V was clipped by 5 bases and J by 2 bases, with 14 bases between them. CDR3 residues: CASSQGLTFTDTQYF. DNA of the CDR3: TGTGCCAGCAGCCAGGGACTCACATTCACAGATACGCAGTATTTT.

This clone was detected only a few times. One end of the junction varies from germline; a read error may be responsible. The gene calls are TRBV6-2 or TRBV6-3 and TRBJ1-5; maybe TRBD1 (5 bases). Germline CDR1 MNHEY, CDR2 SVGEGT. The CDR3 extends over 16 amino acids. The CDR3 spells CASSYSGGVDSQPQHF. CDR3 coding DNA: TGTGCCAGCAGCTACTCGGGGGGGGTCGATTCCCAGCCCCAGCATTTT.

V usage is TRBV4-2 and J usage is TRBJ2-1; tentatively, D is TRBD1 (5 bases). The CDR3 runs 13 residues. Germline-derived CDR1 and CDR2 are LGHNA and YNFKEQ. Trimming removed 0 bases from V and 8 bases from J, with 8 bases in between. The CDR3 sequence: CASSQEKGDEQFF. CDR3 coding DNA: TGTGCCAGCAGCCAAGAGAAAGGGGATGAGCAGTTCTTC.

The rearrangement joins TRBV6-5 to TRBJ1-1, with D tentatively TRBD1 (5 bases). Trimming took 7 bases from V and 6 from J, leaving 18 bases between them. This CDR3 contains 14 residues. From germline, CDR1 is MNHEY and CDR2 SVGAGI. CDR3 region: CASTSLGGLAEAFF. CDR3 bases: TGTGCCAGCACTTCCCTCGGGGGTTTGGCTGAAGCTTTCTTT.

The rearrangement uses TRBV27 and TRBJ2-5; 8 positions match TRBD1. Germline V gene data show CDR1 as MNHEY and CDR2 as SMNVEV (reference sequence). Trimming took 5 bases from V and 1 from J; bases not matched to a gene: 3. The CDR3 contains 14 residues. CDR3 coding DNA: TGTGCCAGCAGTCGACAGGGGCCCCAAGAGACCCAGTACTTC. It translates to CASSRQGPQETQYF.

The sample holds many counts of this clone. The rearrangement links TRBV6-1 to TRBJ1-1; 9 bases are shared with TRBD1. The CDR3 runs 13 residues. The germline V gene encodes CDR1 MNHNS and CDR2 SASEGT. The V segment lost 0 bases and the J segment 12 bases; nucleotides outside the gene matches: 5. The CDR3 DNA reads TGTGCCAGCAGTGAAGCTTTCGACAGGGGGTCTTTCTTT. This encodes CASSEAFDRGSFF.